This T cell receptor beta chain was observed in a study of blood T cell repertoires in COVID-19. Here immunoSEQ multiplex PCR was the method, and the copy in TCRdb shows in-frame clones only, minus some. The sample yields around 110,000 clones, 90% seen once. The V gene's germline CDR1 is SGHTA and CDR2 FQGNSA. The V and J ends lost 1 base and 4 bases respectively, with 10 bases between them. This CDR3 is built from 14 residues. The sequence came from a human donor with active COVID-19. The donor label of this sample is uncertain. This chain connects TRBV7-2 to TRBJ2-5; D is uncertain. The sequencing input was peripheral blood. DNA for the CDR3: TGTGCCAGCAGCTTAGTTGGTAGCTCAGAGACCCAGTACTTC. This gives the protein CASSLVGSSETQYF.